This T cell receptor (beta chain) was sequenced during a study of OX40 agonist ivuxolimab in advanced cancers. Study summary: Enrolled patients in dose escalation had cancers that were hepatocellular carcinoma, melanoma, renal cell or head and neck cancer. The dose-escalation cohort was about 83% male, with a mean age of around 54 years, ranging about 20 to 85. Regarding the study as a whole: At doses 0.1 to 3.0 mg/kg, CD4+ and CD8+ clones expanded.

As to this clone: Its antigen is not identified.

Sequencing used immunoSEQ multiplex PCR; TCRdb keeps in-frame clones, though not all of them. The table includes some 77,000 clones, more than 90% detected once. Looked up from germline, CDR1 is SGHDN and CDR2 is FVKESK. V shed 5 bases and J 8 bases; nucleotides not matched to a gene: 13. This CDR3 has 15 residues. Any history of autoimmune disease or systemic immunosuppression disqualified patients. The specimen was CD4+ or CD8+ T cells sorted from blood, collected in a trial of the OX40 agonist ivuxolimab. The receptor was isolated from an adult with an advanced solid tumor such as melanoma, head and neck, liver or kidney cancer. The chain employs TRBV14 and TRBJ1-2, with 8 bases identical to TRBD1. CDR3 residues: CASSSTSGGAGGYTF. In DNA form, the CDR3 reads TGTGCCAGCAGCTCCACTTCAGGGGGCGCGGGAGGCTACACCTTC.